Shown below are 8 T cell receptor beta chains from a single sample sequenced in a study of control samples from healthy donors and cancer patients. TCRdb keeps only in-frame clones here, not all; method: immunoSEQ multiplex PCR. The profile shows some 190,000 clones, 90% to 95% of them singletons. What was sequenced was blood. The receptors here all came from a man aged 30 to 45 in good health.

A remark on this clone: One junction end does not reproduce the germline sequence, and a read error may be involved. The chain couples TRBV27 to TRBJ1-2, with unresolved D. The CDR3 runs 14 residues. Germline V gene lookup returns CDR1 MNHEY and CDR2 SMNVEV (reference sequence). CDR3 DNA: TGTGCCGGCAGTTTATCGCGCGTTCCCTATGGCTACACCTTC. Translating it yields CAGSLSRVPYGYTF.

This chain joins TRBV19 and TRBJ1-2; D possibly corresponds to TRBD1 (5 bases). This CDR3 has 14 residues. V was clipped by 9 bases and J by 7 bases, with 21 bases between them. From germline, CDR1 is LNHDA and CDR2 SQIVND (reference sequence). The CDR3 spells CASRWRGGYSGYTF. CDR3 DNA: TGTGCCAGCAGATGGAGGGGTGGGTATTCTGGCTACACCTTC.

The chain is built from TRBV7-9 and TRBJ2-7; D is undetermined. V dropped 0 bases and J dropped 6 bases, with 6 bases sitting between them. Per germline, CDR1 SEHNR and CDR2 FQNEAQ (reference sequence). This CDR3 region has 12 residues. This CDR3 is CASSLATGEQYF. CDR3 sequence (DNA): TGTGCCAGCAGCTTAGCAACCGGCGAGCAGTACTTC.

This clone was detected once. The rearrangement uses TRBV19 and TRBJ2-7; D remains unclear. Trimming left V 1 base short and J 6 bases short, with 4 bases between. The germline gives CDR1 LNHDA, CDR2 SQIVND (reference sequence). CDR3 length: 11 residues. CDR3 bases: TGTGCCAGTAGTATAGCTGGCGAGCAGTACTTC. Encoded protein: CASSIAGEQYF.

The chain combines TRBV12-3 or TRBV12-4 with TRBJ2-5; D gene uncertain. The CDR3 consists of 13 residues. Trimming shortened V by 3 bases and J by 6 bases, and 11 bases separated the two germline ends. The CDR3 is CASSFEGLKTQYF. The CDR3 coding sequence is TGTGCCAGCAGTTTCGAAGGTTTGAAGACCCAGTACTTC.

This sequence joins TRBV2 and TRBJ2-3, with TRBD2 matching 9 bases. V gave up 0 bases and J gave up 6 bases; unmatched junction bases: 13. CDR1 and CDR2 (germline): SNHLY, FYNNEI. The CDR3 has 18 amino acids. This chain's CDR3 is CASSEALLAGGPSDTQYF. The CDR3 DNA reads TGTGCCAGCAGTGAAGCGCTTCTGGCGGGGGGGCCCTCTGATACGCAGTATTTT. Variable domain in full (rest from reference TRBV2 and TRBJ2-3): EPEVTQTPSHQVTQMGQEVILRCVPISNHLYFYWYRQILGQKVEFLVSFYNNEISEKSEIFDDQFSVERPDGSNFTLKIRSTKLEDSAMYFCASSEALLAGGPSDTQYFGPGTRLTVL.

V is TRBV30 and J is TRBJ1-2; TRBD1 is a possible D gene (5 bases). V was clipped by 0 bases and J by 0 bases, with 11 bases between them. CDR3 size: 15 residues. Germline CDR1 GTSNPN, CDR2 SVGIG (reference sequence). The CDR3 DNA reads as TGTGCCTGGAGTGTACAAACAGGAGCTAACTATGGCTACACCTTC. It translates to CAWSVQTGANYGYTF.

The genes are TRBV24-1 and TRBJ2-2; the D gene could be TRBD1 or TRBD2 (5 bases each). Looked up from germline, CDR1 is KGHDR and CDR2 is SFDVKD. Deletions cut 3 bases from V and 0 bases from J, with 13 bases between. There are 17 residues in the CDR3. For the CDR3, the DNA is TGTGCCACCAGTGATCCCAAGTGGGGGACGAACACCGGGGAGCTGTTTTTT. Translation gives CATSDPKWGTNTGELFF.